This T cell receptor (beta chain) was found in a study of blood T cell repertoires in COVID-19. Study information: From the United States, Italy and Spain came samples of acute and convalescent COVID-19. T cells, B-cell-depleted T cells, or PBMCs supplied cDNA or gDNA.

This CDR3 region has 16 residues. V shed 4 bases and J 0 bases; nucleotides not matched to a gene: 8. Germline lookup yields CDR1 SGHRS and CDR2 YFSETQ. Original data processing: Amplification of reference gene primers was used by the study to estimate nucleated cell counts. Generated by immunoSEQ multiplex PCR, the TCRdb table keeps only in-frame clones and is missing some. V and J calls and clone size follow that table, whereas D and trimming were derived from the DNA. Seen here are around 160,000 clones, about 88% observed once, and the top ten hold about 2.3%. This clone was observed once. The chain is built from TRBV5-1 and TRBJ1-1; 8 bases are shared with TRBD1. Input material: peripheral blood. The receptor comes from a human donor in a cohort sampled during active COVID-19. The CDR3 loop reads CASSPQGAHLNTEAFF. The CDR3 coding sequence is TGCGCCAGCAGCCCCCAGGGGGCGCATTTGAACACTGAAGCTTTCTTT.